The present TCR beta chain was sequenced within a study of blood T cells in healthy people across ages. Study observations and caveats: The authors considered diversity estimates from one million T cells to be underestimates.

The authors ran a second PCR of 7 to 11 cycles using a sample-barcoded 5' primer and a J-beta primer mix. TCRdb re-called the 5' RACE reads with MiXCR, one entry per CDR3 protein. The sample lists approximately 1,000,000 distinct CDR3 sequences, approximately 38% seen once, with around 14% in the top ten. On this clonotype itself: Its antigen is not known.

The TCR sequence derives from a man in his late teens or twenties in good health. The sample taken for sequencing was blood.

The CDR3 spells CASSPRLAEDTQYF. The CDR3 nucleotides are TGCGCCAGCAGCCCAAGACTAGCGGAGGATACGCAGTATTTT. The chain links TRBV4-3 to TRBJ2-3; TRBD2 agrees at 9 bases. The V gene end was trimmed by 4 bases and the J gene end by 6 bases; junction bases not matched to a gene: 5. CDR3 size: 14 residues. The germline V gene has CDR1 LGHNA and CDR2 YSLEER.